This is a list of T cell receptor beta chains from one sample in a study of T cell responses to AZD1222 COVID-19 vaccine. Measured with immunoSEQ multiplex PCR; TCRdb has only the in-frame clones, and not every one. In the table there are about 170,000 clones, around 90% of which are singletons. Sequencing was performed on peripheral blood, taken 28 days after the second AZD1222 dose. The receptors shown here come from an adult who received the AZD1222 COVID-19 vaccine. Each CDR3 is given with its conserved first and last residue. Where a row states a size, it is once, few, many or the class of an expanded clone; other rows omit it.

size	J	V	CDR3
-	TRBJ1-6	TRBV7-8	CASSPIGGASYNSPLHF
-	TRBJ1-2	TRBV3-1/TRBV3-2	CASSPHALEGRGSFDYGYTF
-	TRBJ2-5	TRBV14	CASSQEGLARETQYF
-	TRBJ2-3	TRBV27	CASSLPGRPADTQYF
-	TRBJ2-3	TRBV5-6	CASSPIRSPDRSTDTQYF
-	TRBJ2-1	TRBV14	CASSLRVSYNEQFF
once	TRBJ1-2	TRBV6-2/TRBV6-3	CASSLGTYGYTF
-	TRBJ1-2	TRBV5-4	CASSPRLNYGYTF
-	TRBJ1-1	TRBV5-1	CASSLGNRAEAFF
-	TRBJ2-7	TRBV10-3	CAISESGRGAYEQYF
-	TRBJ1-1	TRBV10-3	CAISLHGGGNTEAFF
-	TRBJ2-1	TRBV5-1	CASSPLGRLAGDYNEQFF
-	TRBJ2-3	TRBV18	CASSPLQGVDTQYF
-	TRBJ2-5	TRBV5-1	CASSNGQGSLETQYF
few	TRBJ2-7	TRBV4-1	CASSQGWDGISYEQYF
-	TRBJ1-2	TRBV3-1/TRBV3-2	CASSHSQGSGYTF
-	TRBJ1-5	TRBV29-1	CSVVPYKNSNQPQHF
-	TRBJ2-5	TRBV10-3	CAISESSGQETQYF
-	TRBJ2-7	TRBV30	CALSGGAPYEQYF
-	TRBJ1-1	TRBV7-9	CASSPVQGITEAFF
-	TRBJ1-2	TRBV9	CASSPRGGYGYTF
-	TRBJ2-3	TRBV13	CASSLVSGQGATDTQYF